The 8 T cell receptor beta chains presented below share a single source sample, sequenced in a study of OX40 agonist ivuxolimab in advanced cancers. The protocol was immunoSEQ multiplex PCR, while the TCRdb copy is restricted to in-frame clones and leaves out a portion. The table has tens of thousands of clones, 90% seen once. The starting material was CD4+ or CD8+ T cells sorted from blood, obtained in a trial of the OX40 agonist ivuxolimab. These receptors originate from an adult with an advanced solid tumor such as melanoma, head and neck, liver or kidney cancer.

This clone turned up a few times. This sequence joins TRBV6-5 and TRBJ2-7, with 12 positions matching TRBD2. CDR3 length: 15 amino acids. Germline V gives CDR1 MNHEY, CDR2 SVGAGI. Trimming at V came to 6 bases and at J to 6 bases, leaving 9 bases not matched to a gene. This CDR3 is CASRSRLAGVSEQYF. DNA of the CDR3: TGTGCCAGCAGATCGAGACTAGCGGGAGTTAGCGAGCAGTACTTC.

The V call is TRBV5-1, the J call TRBJ2-2; D perhaps matches TRBD2 (5 bases). Germline V gives CDR1 SGHRS, CDR2 YFSETQ. The CDR3 spans 17 residues. The V end was cut by 0 bases, the J end by 0 bases, with 12 bases between. CDR3 coding DNA: TGCGCCAGCAGCTTGGGAGCGGCCTCCGCGAACACCGGGGAGCTGTTTTTT. This translates into CASSLGAASANTGELFF.

The chain links TRBV9 to TRBJ2-1, with 14 bases aligning to TRBD2. CDR3 length: 18 residues. The V gene end was trimmed by 0 bases and the J gene end by 8 bases; junction bases not matched to a gene: 10. Germline V lookup: CDR1 SGDLS, CDR2 YYNGEE. Written as DNA, the CDR3 is TGTGCCAGCAGCGTAGGGACTAGCGGGAGGAGGAAAGGTTATGAGCAGTTCTTC. It yields the protein CASSVGTSGRRKGYEQFF.

This chain links TRBV29-1 with TRBJ2-3, with 10 positions matching TRBD2. The CDR3 length is 15 residues. V dropped 0 bases and J dropped 6; count of bases not matched to a gene: 6. Germline assignment: CDR1 SQVTM and CDR2 ANQGSEA. The CDR3 region has the DNA TGCAGCGTTGAAGATCTGACTAGCGGGCCCGATACGCAGTATTTT. Its translation is CSVEDLTSGPDTQYF.

The chain recombines TRBV28 with TRBJ1-1; 10 nucleotides line up with TRBD1. The length of the CDR3 is 13 residues. Per the germline V gene, CDR1 is MDHEN and CDR2 is SYDVKM. V dropped 1 base and J dropped 10; count of bases not matched to a gene: 3. The DNA of the CDR3 is TGTGCCAGCAGTTTATCGGGACAGGGGTCAGCTTTCTTT. This encodes CASSLSGQGSAFF.

This chain joins TRBV6-5 and TRBJ2-2; TRBD2 aligns across 7 bases. The CDR3 has 15 residues. With V trimmed by 7 bases and J by 4 bases, 9 bases remained unmatched. Germline-derived CDR1 and CDR2 are MNHEY and SVGAGI. In DNA, the CDR3 is TGTGCCAGCAAGCAAGTAGCGGGCTCCACCGGGGAGCTGTTTTTT. Its translation: CASKQVAGSTGELFF.

Only a few counts were recorded for this clone. V gene TRBV11-2 combines with J gene TRBJ1-2; 7 bases are a match to TRBD1. This CDR3 is 13 amino acids long. The V and J ends lost 1 base and 7 bases, in that order; junction bases with no gene match: 3. Germline-derived CDR1 and CDR2 are SGHAT and FQNNGV. DNA for the CDR3: TGTGCCAGCAGCTTAGCCAGGGGGTTTGGCTACACCTTC. Translated, it gives CASSLARGFGYTF.

The chain couples TRBV5-4 to TRBJ2-1, with 15 bases identical to TRBD2. This CDR3 is built from 18 residues. Trimming removed 1 base from V and 5 bases from J; junction bases left unmatched: 7. Germline V gene sequence: CDR1 SGHNT, CDR2 YYREEE (reference sequence). CDR3 protein: CASSLPPWTSGRDNEQFF. DNA for the CDR3: TGTGCCAGCAGCTTGCCCCCTTGGACTAGCGGGAGGGACAATGAGCAGTTCTTC.